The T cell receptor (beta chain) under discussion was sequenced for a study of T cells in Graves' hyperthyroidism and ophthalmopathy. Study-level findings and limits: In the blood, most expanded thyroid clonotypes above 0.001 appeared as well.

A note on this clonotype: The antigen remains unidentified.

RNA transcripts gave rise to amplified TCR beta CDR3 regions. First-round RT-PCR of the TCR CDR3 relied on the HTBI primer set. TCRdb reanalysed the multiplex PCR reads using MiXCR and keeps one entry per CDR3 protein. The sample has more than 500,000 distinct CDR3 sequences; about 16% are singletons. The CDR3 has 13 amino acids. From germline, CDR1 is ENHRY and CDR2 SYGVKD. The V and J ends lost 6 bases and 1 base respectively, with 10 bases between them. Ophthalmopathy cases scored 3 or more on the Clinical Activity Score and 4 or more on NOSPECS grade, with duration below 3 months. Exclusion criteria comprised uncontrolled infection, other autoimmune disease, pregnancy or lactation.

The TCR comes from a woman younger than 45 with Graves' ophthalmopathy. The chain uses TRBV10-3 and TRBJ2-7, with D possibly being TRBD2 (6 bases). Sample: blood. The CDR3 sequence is CAISLGGSYEQYF. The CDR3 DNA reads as TGTGCCATCAGCCTCGGGGGATCCTACGAGCAGTACTTC.